This T cell receptor (beta chain) was profiled in a study of T cell clonality in common variable immunodeficiency. Study conclusions and caveats: Compared with controls, CVID subjects had fewer shared TCRbeta clones. In common variable immunodeficiency, TCR beta chains reportedly carried fewer deletions and N-nucleotide insertions.

This clone has only a few counts. Its cognate antigen is unknown. The read ends 3 residues early relative to the CDR3; the germline J gene fills the gap. Measured with immunoSEQ multiplex PCR; TCRdb has only the in-frame clones, and not every one. The sample has tens of thousands of clones, none seen only once. V shed 1 base and J shed 5 bases, with 14 bases lying between them. The CDR3 is 14 residues long. Looked up from germline, CDR1 is GTSNPN and CDR2 is SVGIG (reference sequence). Heparinized whole blood, about 5 to 8.5 ml, came from each donor. This receptor was taken from a person aged 18-70 years in good health. The sequencing sample was made of peripheral blood mononuclear cells. The V and J genes are TRBV30 and TRBJ1-1; D not certain. The CDR3 loop reads CAWSGLGTGTEAFF. The sequenced CDR3 bases are TGTGCCTGGAGTGGCTTGGGTACGGGGACTGAA. The full variable domain, in which reference TRBV30 and TRBJ1-1 provide the parts outside the CDR3, is SQTIHQWPATLVQPVGSPLSLECTVEGTSNPNLYWYRQAAGRGLQLLFYSVGIGQISSEVPQNLSASRPQDRQFILSSKKLLLSDSGFYLCAWSGLGTGTEAFFGQGTRLTVV.